A single sample gave rise to the 25 T cell receptor beta chains below, sequenced in a study of T cell responses to AZD1222 COVID-19 vaccine. Data came from immunoSEQ multiplex PCR; TCRdb stores just in-frame clones and leaves some out. This sample has around 140,000 clones, with roughly 91% found just once. The sample consisted of peripheral blood, taken on day 0 of AZD1222 vaccination. These receptors all come from an adult in good health.

The chain combines TRBV18 with TRBJ2-1; possibly TRBD1 or TRBD2 for D (6 bases each). The germline V gene encodes CDR1 KGHSH and CDR2 LQKENI. This CDR3 region has 14 residues. V was trimmed by 0 bases and J by 7 bases, leaving 10 bases between them. The DNA for the CDR3 is TGTGCCAGCTCACCACCGGAGGGGGTAAATGAGCAGTTCTTC. Protein product: CASSPPEGVNEQFF. Variable domain in full (rest from reference TRBV18 and TRBJ2-1): NAGVMQNPRHLVRRRGQEARLRCSPMKGHSHVYWYRQLPEEGLKFMVYLQKENIIDESGMPKERFSAEFPKEGPSILRIQQVVRGDSAAYFCASSPPEGVNEQFFGPGTRLTVL.

The chain couples TRBV27 to TRBJ2-2; unclear D gene. The CDR3 runs 13 residues. Trimming took 8 bases from V and 4 from J, leaving 11 bases between them. CDR1 is MNHEY and CDR2 is SMNVEV in the germline V gene (reference sequence). The CDR3 protein is CASGEWGTGELFF. The CDR3 DNA reads TGTGCCAGCGGGGAATGGGGCACCGGGGAGCTGTTTTTT.

This clone has only one observation. This rearrangement joins TRBV11-2 to TRBJ2-3; a weak D match, TRBD2 (7 bases). V was cut by 10 bases and J by 3 bases, with 20 bases left in between. CDR3 length equals 15 residues. Germline CDR1 reads SGHAT; CDR2 reads FQNNGV. The CDR3 reads CATAEGGGGTDTQYF. Here the CDR3 DNA reads TGTGCCACGGCCGAAGGGGGAGGGGGAACAGATACGCAGTATTTT.

The chain combines TRBV19 with TRBJ1-4; TRBD1 agrees at 7 bases. V shed 5 bases, J shed 6 bases, and the junction held 3 bases outside the gene matches. The CDR3 has 13 amino acids. Germline assignment: CDR1 LNHDA and CDR2 SQIVND (reference sequence). CDR3 DNA: TGTGCCAGTAGTGTTGACAGGGATGAAAAACTGTTTTTT. This translates into CASSVDRDEKLFF.

The V call is TRBV3-1 (or the pseudogene TRBV3-2), the J call TRBJ2-7, with TRBD2 matching over 11 bases. CDR3 size: 15 residues. Germline V gene sequence: CDR1 LGHDT, CDR2 YNNKEL (reference sequence). V lost 3 bases and J lost 1; bases outside the gene matches: 2. The CDR3 is CASSQGTSGSYEQYF. Here the CDR3 DNA reads TGTGCCAGCAGCCAGGGGACTAGCGGTTCCTACGAGCAGTACTTC.

The chain has TRBV19 and TRBJ2-5, with unresolved D. Germline loops: CDR1 LNHDA, CDR2 SQIVND (reference sequence). This CDR3 comprises 14 residues. V was pared by 3 bases and J by 3 bases, with 11 bases between. The CDR3 DNA reads as TGTGCCAGTAGTATTAGCATCCAAGAAGAGACCCAGTACTTC. This sequence encodes CASSISIQEETQYF.

The V call is TRBV29-1, the J call TRBJ2-7; D may be TRBD1 or TRBD2 (7 bases each). This CDR3 contains 12 residues. Trimming took off 7 bases at V and 6 bases at J, with 16 bases between the two ends. Germline lookup yields CDR1 SQVTM and CDR2 ANQGSEA. The CDR3 loop is CSGTGEGSEQYF. The CDR3 bases are TGCAGCGGTACAGGGGAGGGGAGCGAGCAGTACTTC.

The chain recombines TRBV5-1 with TRBJ1-1; D is unclear. V shed 1 base and J shed 2 bases, with 6 bases lying between them. The CDR3 length is 13 residues. Germline-derived CDR1 and CDR2 are SGHRS and YFSETQ. CDR3 sequence reads: CASSLHENTEAFF. In DNA, the CDR3 is TGCGCCAGCAGCTTGCATGAAAACACTGAAGCTTTCTTT.

The rearrangement uses TRBV9 and TRBJ1-1, with a weak D call TRBD1 (6 bases). This CDR3 has 13 residues. Trimming removed 2 bases from V and 5 bases from J, with 10 bases in between. From germline, CDR1 is SGDLS and CDR2 YYNGEE. The CDR3 DNA is TGTGCCAGCAGCGTGGGGGGCAGTACTGAAGCTTTCTTT. It codes for CASSVGGSTEAFF.

V and J are TRBV4-1 and TRBJ2-7, with D perhaps matching TRBD2 (5 bases). CDR3 length: 15 amino acids. Germline loops: CDR1 MGHRA, CDR2 YSYEKL. V lost 0 bases to trimming and J lost 1 base, with 10 bases between them. The chain's CDR3 is CASSQDLRGSYEQYF. Written as DNA, the CDR3 is TGCGCCAGCAGCCAAGACCTACGGGGATCCTACGAGCAGTACTTC.

The V call is TRBV18, the J call TRBJ1-3; 7 bases are shared with TRBD1. Losses at the gene ends were 4 bases for V and 2 bases for J; bases not matched to a gene: 2. The CDR3 extends over 14 amino acids. In germline, CDR1 is KGHSH, CDR2 LQKENI. CDR3 coding DNA: TGTGCCAGCTCACACGGGACAGCTGGAAACACCATATATTTT. Amino acid sequence: CASSHGTAGNTIYF.

The gene calls are TRBV9 and TRBJ2-5; 10 nucleotides align to TRBD2. Germline assignment: CDR1 SGDLS and CDR2 YYNGEE. Losses at the gene ends were 3 bases for V and 3 bases for J; bases not matched to a gene: 2. This CDR3 comprises 14 residues. CDR3 residues: CASSASGGKETQYF. The CDR3 coding sequence is TGTGCCAGCAGCGCTAGCGGGGGAAAAGAGACCCAGTACTTC.

The chain recombines TRBV6-2 or TRBV6-3 with TRBJ1-3; D is uncertain. The CDR3 has 15 amino acids. Germline V gene sequence: CDR1 MNHEY, CDR2 SVGEGT. Trimming left V 0 bases short and J 4 bases short, with 10 bases between. Here the CDR3 reads CASSYSKEGGNTIYF. CDR3 coding DNA: TGTGCCAGCAGTTACTCGAAAGAGGGCGGAAACACCATATATTTT.

This chain uses TRBV29-1 with TRBJ1-1; D unresolved. The CDR3 runs 13 residues. Trimming cost V 4 bases and J 2 bases, with 11 bases left between them. In germline, CDR1 is SQVTM, CDR2 ANQGSEA. The CDR3 region has the DNA TGCAGCGTTGTCCCCCTAAGAAACACTGAAGCTTTCTTT. Residues: CSVVPLRNTEAFF.

The J gene is TRBJ2-1, the V gene TRBV30, with D perhaps matching TRBD2 (7 bases). Trimming pared 1 base from V and 2 bases from J, leaving 15 bases between. The CDR3 is 16 residues long. In germline, CDR1 is GTSNPN, CDR2 SVGIG (reference sequence). The CDR3, as DNA: TGTGCCTGGAGTGGGGGGGGGCAACGCGCCTACAATGAGCAGTTCTTC. Residues: CAWSGGGQRAYNEQFF.

This clone has just a few counts. The chain employs TRBV7-9 and TRBJ1-2; D is unclear. The CDR3 spans 14 residues. CDR1 SEHNR and CDR2 FQNEAQ come from the germline V gene (reference sequence). Trimming stripped 5 bases from V and 0 bases from J, with 10 bases between. The CDR3 DNA reads TGTGCCAGCAGCCTAGGTCCTGCTAACTATGGCTACACCTTC. Its translation is CASSLGPANYGYTF.

This sequence joins TRBV6-5 and TRBJ1-2; TRBD1 aligns across 11 bases. The CDR3 is 13 residues long. V was pared by 5 bases and J by 10 bases, with 6 bases of the junction left unmatched. CDR1 and CDR2 from the germline V gene are MNHEY and SVGAGI. CDR3 in DNA: TGTGCCAGCAGTCTGGGACAGGGGGGACTCTACACCTTC. This translates into CASSLGQGGLYTF.

This clone was seen just once. In nucleotides, the CDR3 is TGTGCCAGCAGTCCCGGAGGGACCCAAGAGACCCAGTACTTC. Encoded protein: CASSPGGTQETQYF. The gene calls are TRBV6-5 and TRBJ2-5, with D possibly matching TRBD2 (6 bases). Germline lookup yields CDR1 MNHEY and CDR2 SVGAGI. The V gene lost 5 bases and the J gene lost 1 base, with 11 bases spanning the gap. The CDR3 totals 14 residues.

CDR3 coding DNA: TGTGCTAGTGGTTCAAGTAAACAATATAGCAATCAGCCCCAGCATTTT. Translated: CASGSSKQYSNQPQHF. The rearrangement uses TRBV12-5 and TRBJ1-5; D is ambiguous. V lost 4 bases and J lost 0, with 13 bases in between. The CDR3 has 16 amino acids. The V gene's germline CDR1 is LGHNT and CDR2 FRNRAP.

The rearrangement uses TRBV28 and TRBJ1-4; D is unclear. Trimming stripped 3 bases from V and 0 bases from J, with 11 bases between. The CDR3 contains 16 residues. Germline loops: CDR1 MDHEN, CDR2 SYDVKM. The CDR3 is CASSFYSGATNEKLFF. The CDR3 DNA follows: TGTGCCAGCAGTTTCTACAGCGGTGCAACTAATGAAAAACTGTTTTTT.

V usage is TRBV6-2 or TRBV6-3 and J usage is TRBJ1-2; D is ambiguous. Trimming took off 5 bases at V and 8 bases at J, with 9 bases between the two ends. This CDR3 contains 11 residues. The germline CDR1 and CDR2 sequences are MNHEY and SVGEGT. The CDR3 region has the DNA TGTGCCAGCAGTGCCTATTTCGGCTACACCTTC. This codes for CASSAYFGYTF.

The chain couples TRBV14 to TRBJ1-1, with D unclear. The ends were cut back, 1 base at V and 4 bases at J, with 10 bases in the middle. Germline values: CDR1 SGHDN, CDR2 FVKESK. The CDR3 spans 14 residues. The CDR3 region has the DNA TGTGCCAGCAGCCAAGGGCAGTATACCACTGAAGCTTTCTTT. Translating it yields CASSQGQYTTEAFF.

The chain couples TRBV5-1 to TRBJ1-4; D is uncertain. The V end lost 4 bases, the J end lost 0 bases, and 10 bases lay between the germline ends. The CDR3 consists of 15 residues. The germline CDR1 and CDR2 sequences are SGHRS and YFSETQ. CDR3 nucleotide sequence: TGCGCCAGCAGCCTCGGCCCTGCAACTAATGAAAAACTGTTTTTT. Protein product: CASSLGPATNEKLFF.

This clone turned up a few times. CDR3 residues: CASSLAARQETQYF. CDR3 in DNA: TGCGCCAGCAGCTTGGCGGCTAGGCAAGAGACCCAGTACTTC. This chain links TRBV5-1 with TRBJ2-5; D is unresolved. Germline lookup yields CDR1 SGHRS and CDR2 YFSETQ. CDR3 length: 14 residues. The V end lost 0 bases, the J end lost 2 bases, and 8 bases lay between the germline ends.

This chain links TRBV14 with TRBJ1-2; D remains unclear. Germline V CDR1 and CDR2: SGHDN, FVKESK. Trimming removed 3 bases at V and 2 bases at J, with 4 bases between. This CDR3 is 12 amino acids long. The CDR3 reads CASSQDNYGYTF. CDR3 nucleotides: TGTGCCAGCAGCCAGGACAACTATGGCTACACCTTC.